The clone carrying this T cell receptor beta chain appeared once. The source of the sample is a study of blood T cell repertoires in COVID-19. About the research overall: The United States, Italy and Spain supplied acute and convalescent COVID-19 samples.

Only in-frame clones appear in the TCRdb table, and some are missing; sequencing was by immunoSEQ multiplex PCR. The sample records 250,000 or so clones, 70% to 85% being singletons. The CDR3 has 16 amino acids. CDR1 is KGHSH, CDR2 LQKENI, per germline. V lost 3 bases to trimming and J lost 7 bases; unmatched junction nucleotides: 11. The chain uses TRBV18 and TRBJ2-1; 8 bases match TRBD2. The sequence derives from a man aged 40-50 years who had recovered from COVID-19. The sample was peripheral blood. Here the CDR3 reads CASSPPSGGPQNEQFF. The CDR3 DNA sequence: TGTGCCAGCTCACCGCCATCGGGAGGGCCTCAAAATGAGCAGTTCTTC.